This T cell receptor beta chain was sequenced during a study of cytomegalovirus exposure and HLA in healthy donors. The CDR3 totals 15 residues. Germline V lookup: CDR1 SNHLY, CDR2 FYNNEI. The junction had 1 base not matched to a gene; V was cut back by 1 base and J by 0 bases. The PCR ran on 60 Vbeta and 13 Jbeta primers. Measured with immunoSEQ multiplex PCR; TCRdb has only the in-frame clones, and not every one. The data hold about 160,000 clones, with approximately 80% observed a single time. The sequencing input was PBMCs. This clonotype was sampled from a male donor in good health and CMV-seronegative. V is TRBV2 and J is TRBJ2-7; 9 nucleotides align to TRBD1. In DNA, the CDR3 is TGTGCCAGCAGTGAAGACAGGGGGCACTCCTACGAGCAGTACTTC. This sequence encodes CASSEDRGHSYEQYF. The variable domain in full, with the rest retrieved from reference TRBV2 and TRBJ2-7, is EPEVTQTPSHQVTQMGQEVILRCVPISNHLYFYWYRQILGQKVEFLVSFYNNEISEKSEIFDDQFSVERPDGSNFTLKIRSTKLEDSAMYFCASSEDRGHSYEQYFGPGTRLTVT.